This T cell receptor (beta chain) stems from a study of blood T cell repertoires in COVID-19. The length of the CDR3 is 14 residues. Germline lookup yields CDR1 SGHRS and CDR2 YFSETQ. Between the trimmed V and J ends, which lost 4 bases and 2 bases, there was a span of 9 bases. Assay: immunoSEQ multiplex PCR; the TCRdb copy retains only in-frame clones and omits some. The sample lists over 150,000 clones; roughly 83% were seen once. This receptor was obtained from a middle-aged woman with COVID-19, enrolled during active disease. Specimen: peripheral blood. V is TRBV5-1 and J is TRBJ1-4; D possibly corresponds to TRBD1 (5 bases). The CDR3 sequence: CASSPDSTNEKLFF. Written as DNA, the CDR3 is TGCGCCAGCAGCCCCGACAGCACTAATGAAAAACTGTTTTTT.